This TCR beta chain originates from a study of T-cell memory formation after mild COVID-19. Overall study findings and caveats: Contracting CD4+ clones sat mainly in CM and EM; CD8+ in EMRA. Clones shrinking between day 15 and 85 showed a balanced CD4/CD8 split, and those that grew later tilted toward CD4+.

Sample barcodes and UMIs were carried by the TCR alpha and TCR beta cDNA libraries that 5'RACE generated with constant-segment primers. MiXCR, applied by TCRdb to the 5' RACE reads, yields one record per CDR3 protein. The repertoire holds around 200,000 distinct CDR3 sequences, with about 21% as singletons. CDR3 length: 15 amino acids. J lost 2 bases, V lost 5 bases, and 6 bases had no gene match. Germline lookup yields CDR1 PRHDT and CDR2 FYEKMQ (reference sequence). About this clonotype itself: The antigen remains unidentified.

The receptor comes from an adult woman who had mild COVID-19 (a few samples of this study predate the infection). Cell type and time point are not known. Sequencing was carried out using PBMCs or a T cell subset sorted from them (not recorded which). V usage is TRBV13 and J usage is TRBJ2-1, with TRBD2 matching 7 bases. For the CDR3, the DNA is TGTGCCAGCAGCCCGACACGGGGGGCCTACAATGAGCAGTTCTTC. Amino acid sequence: CASSPTRGAYNEQFF.